Many counts were recorded for the clone carrying this T cell receptor (beta chain). The antigen remains unidentified. Individually, cDNA molecules had unique molecular identifiers attached to them. TCRdb processed the 5' RACE reads anew with MiXCR; each CDR3 protein has one entry. The repertoire holds 55,000 or so distinct CDR3 sequences, with around 6.6% as singletons. This sample stems from a study of early T cells in non-severe SARS-CoV-2 infection. At the level of the study: The sequenced material was bulk RNA from unsorted whole blood, and its chains were unpaired. Findings and limits, study-wide: Anti-spike CD8 responses were favored by VDJdb matching, which missed private and CD4 specificities.

There are 15 residues in the CDR3. The V and J ends lost 2 bases and 2 bases respectively, with 12 bases between them. The germline gives CDR1 KGHSH, CDR2 LQKENI. The material was whole blood, obtained at baseline. This receptor was identified in an adult who was a healthcare worker with PCR-confirmed SARS-CoV-2 infection or an uninfected control (not recorded which). The chain couples TRBV18 to TRBJ1-2; D is possibly TRBD1 (5 bases). The CDR3 region has the DNA TGTGCCAGCTCACCAGGATCTCAGGGCAACTATGGCTACACCTTC. Its protein product is CASSPGSQGNYGYTF.